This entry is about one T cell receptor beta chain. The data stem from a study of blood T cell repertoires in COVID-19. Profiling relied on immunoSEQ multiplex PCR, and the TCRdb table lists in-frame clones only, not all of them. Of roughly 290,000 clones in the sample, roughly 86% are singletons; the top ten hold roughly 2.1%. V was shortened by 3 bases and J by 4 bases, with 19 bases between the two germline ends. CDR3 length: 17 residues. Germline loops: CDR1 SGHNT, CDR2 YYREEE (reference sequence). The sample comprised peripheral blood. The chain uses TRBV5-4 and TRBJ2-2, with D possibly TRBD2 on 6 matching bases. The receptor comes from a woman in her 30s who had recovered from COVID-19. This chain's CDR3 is CASSSGGLGGFTGELFF. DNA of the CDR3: TGTGCCAGCAGCTCCGGGGGACTCGGAGGGTTCACCGGGGAGCTGTTTTTT.